These T cell receptor beta chains were read from a single sample in a study of CXCR3-negative and CXCR3-positive naive CD8 T cells. One entry per CDR3 protein, without DNA, is what TCRdb gives after re-calling the 5' RACE reads. Here the sample table reports under 70,000 distinct CDR3 sequences. Material: naive CXCR3+ CD8+ T cells from blood. These receptors were obtained from a human donor in good health. Some clones in this sample may be carry-over from other donors' samples. Each CDR3 is given with its conserved first and last residue.

>14|TRBV6-5|TRBJ2-5
CASSHLGWAETQYF
>13|TRBV18|TRBJ1-2
CASSPGAADGYTF
>13|TRBV25-1|TRBJ2-5
CASSEWSAEDQYF
>18|TRBV2|TRBJ2-7
CASVRFTPPQTVSSEQYF
>14|TRBV4-1|TRBJ2-7
CASSQELAPYEQYF
>17|TRBV20-1|TRBJ2-4
CSALRPEDGLAKNIQYF
>16|TRBV4-3|TRBJ2-6
CASSQDRGSGANVLTF
>13|TRBV25-1|TRBJ2-7
CASSASDGYEQYF
>15|TRBV11-3|TRBJ2-1
CASSLRGLELNEQFF
>15|TRBV29-1|TRBJ2-1
CSVEVGGASYNEQFF